The clone carrying this T cell receptor (beta chain) was counted only a few times. Its antigen is currently unknown. The CDR3 is 12 amino acids. The V end was cut by 5 bases, the J end by 5 bases, with 9 bases between. The germline V gene has CDR1 MGHDK and CDR2 SYGVNS. A sample-barcoded 5' primer and a J-beta primer mix were used in a second PCR of roughly 6 to 11 cycles. Via MiXCR, TCRdb re-called the 5' RACE reads, giving one row per CDR3 protein. This sample has 850,000 to 1,300,000 distinct CDR3 sequences, with 40% to 55% found just once. This entry belongs to a study of blood T cells in healthy people across ages. Overall study results and limits: Leaving the PBMCs unsorted stopped any conclusive comparison of naive versus antigen-experienced cells.

This rearrangement joins TRBV25-1 to TRBJ2-5; D unresolved. The receptor was isolated from an older woman in good health. The sample taken for sequencing was blood. The CDR3 sequence is CASSKGSETQYF. The CDR3 region has the DNA TGTGCCAGCAGTAAGGGTTCGGAGACCCAGTACTTC.